This T cell receptor beta chain is drawn from a study of T cell responses to AZD1222 COVID-19 vaccine. Details on this clone: The antigen remains unidentified.

Study observations and caveats: In all cases, repertoires were sampled only after the peak T cell response. Unmutated variant regions are reportedly the target of nearly half of TCRs that are spike-specific.

Trimming pared 1 base from V and 5 bases from J, leaving 6 bases between. The CDR3 is 13 residues long. In germline, CDR1 is LNHNV, CDR2 YYDKDF (reference sequence). Assay: immunoSEQ multiplex PCR; the TCRdb copy retains only in-frame clones and omits some. Here the sample spans about 93,000 clones, approximately 83% being singletons. The genes are TRBV15 and TRBJ1-5; D is ambiguous. The source is an adult in good health. This specimen was peripheral blood, taken on day 0 of AZD1222 vaccination. CDR3 sequence reads: CATSRAVDQPQHF. For the CDR3, the DNA is TGTGCCACCAGCAGAGCAGTTGATCAGCCCCAGCATTTT.